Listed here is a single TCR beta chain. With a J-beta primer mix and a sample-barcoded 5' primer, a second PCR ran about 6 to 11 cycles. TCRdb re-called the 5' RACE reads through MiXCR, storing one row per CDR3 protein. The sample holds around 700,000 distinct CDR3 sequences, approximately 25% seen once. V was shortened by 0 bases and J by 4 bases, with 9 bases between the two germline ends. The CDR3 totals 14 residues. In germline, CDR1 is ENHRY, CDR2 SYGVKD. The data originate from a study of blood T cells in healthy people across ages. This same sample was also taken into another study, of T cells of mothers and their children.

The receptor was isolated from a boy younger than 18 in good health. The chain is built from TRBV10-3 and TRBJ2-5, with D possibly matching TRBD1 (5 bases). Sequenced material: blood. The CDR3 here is CAISESSQGETQYF. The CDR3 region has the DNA TGTGCCATCAGTGAGTCGAGTCAGGGAGAGACCCAGTACTTC.